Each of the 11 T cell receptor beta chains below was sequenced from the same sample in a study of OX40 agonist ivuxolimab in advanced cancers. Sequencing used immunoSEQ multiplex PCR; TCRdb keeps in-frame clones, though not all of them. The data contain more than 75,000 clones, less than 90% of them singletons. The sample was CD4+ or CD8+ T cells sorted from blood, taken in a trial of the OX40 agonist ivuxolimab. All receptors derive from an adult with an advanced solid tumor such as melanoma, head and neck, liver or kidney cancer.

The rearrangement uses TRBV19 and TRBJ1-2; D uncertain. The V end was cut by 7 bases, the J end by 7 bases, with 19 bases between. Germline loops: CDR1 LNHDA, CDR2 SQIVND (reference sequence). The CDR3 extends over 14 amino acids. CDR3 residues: CASTSGDGVGGYTF. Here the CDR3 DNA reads TGTGCCAGTACCTCGGGCGATGGAGTCGGTGGCTACACCTTC.

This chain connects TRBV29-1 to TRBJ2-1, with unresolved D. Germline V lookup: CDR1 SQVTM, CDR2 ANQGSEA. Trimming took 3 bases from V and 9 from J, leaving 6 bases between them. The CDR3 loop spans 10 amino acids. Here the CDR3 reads CSVEDVEQFF. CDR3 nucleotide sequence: TGCAGCGTTGAGGATGTTGAGCAGTTCTTC.

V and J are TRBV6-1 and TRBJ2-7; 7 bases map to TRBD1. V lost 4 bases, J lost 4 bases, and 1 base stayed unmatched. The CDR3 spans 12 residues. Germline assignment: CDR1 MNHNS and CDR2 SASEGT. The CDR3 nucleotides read TGTGCCAGCAGTGTACAGGGGTACGAGCAGTACGTC. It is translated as CASSVQGYEQYV.

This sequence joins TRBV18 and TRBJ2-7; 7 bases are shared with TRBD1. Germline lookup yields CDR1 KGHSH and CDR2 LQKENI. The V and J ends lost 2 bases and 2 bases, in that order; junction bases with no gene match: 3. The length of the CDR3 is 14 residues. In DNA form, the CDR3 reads TGTGCCAGCTCACCATCGGGACAGACCTACGAGCAGTACTTC. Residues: CASSPSGQTYEQYF. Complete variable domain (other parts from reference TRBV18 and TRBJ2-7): NAGVMQNPRHLVRRRGQEARLRCSPMKGHSHVYWYRQLPEEGLKFMVYLQKENIIDESGMPKERFSAEFPKEGPSILRIQQVVRGDSAAYFCASSPSGQTYEQYFGPGTRLTVT.

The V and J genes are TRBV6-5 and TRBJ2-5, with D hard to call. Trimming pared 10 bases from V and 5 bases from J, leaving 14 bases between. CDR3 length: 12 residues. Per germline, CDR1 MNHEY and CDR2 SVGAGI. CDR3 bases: TGTGCCACCCGGAGCCCCTGGGAGACCCAGTACTTC. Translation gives CATRSPWETQYF.

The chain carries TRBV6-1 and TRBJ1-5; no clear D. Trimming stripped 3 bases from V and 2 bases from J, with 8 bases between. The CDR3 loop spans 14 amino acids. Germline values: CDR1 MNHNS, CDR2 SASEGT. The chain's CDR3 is CASSEGGGNQPQHF. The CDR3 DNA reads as TGTGCCAGCAGTGAGGGTGGAGGCAATCAGCCCCAGCATTTT.

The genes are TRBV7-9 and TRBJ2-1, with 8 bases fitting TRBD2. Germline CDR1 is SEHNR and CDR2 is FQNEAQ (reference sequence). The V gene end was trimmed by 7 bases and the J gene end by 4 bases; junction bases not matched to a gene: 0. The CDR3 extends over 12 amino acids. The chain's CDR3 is CASTGGYNEQFF. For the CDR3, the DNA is TGTGCCAGCACGGGGGGGTACAATGAGCAGTTCTTC.

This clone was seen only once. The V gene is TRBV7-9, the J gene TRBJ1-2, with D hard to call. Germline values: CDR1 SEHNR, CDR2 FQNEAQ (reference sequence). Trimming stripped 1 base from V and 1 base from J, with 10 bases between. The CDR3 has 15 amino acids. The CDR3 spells CASSLEGGGNYGYTF. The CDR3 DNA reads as TGTGCCAGCAGCTTAGAGGGTGGCGGTAACTATGGCTACACCTTC.

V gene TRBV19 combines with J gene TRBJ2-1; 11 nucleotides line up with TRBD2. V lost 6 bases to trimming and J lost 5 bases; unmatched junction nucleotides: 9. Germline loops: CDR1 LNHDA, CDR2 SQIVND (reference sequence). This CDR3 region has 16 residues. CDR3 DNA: TGTGCCAGTAGCTTGGCGGGGACTAGCGGAGACAATGAGCAGTTCTTC. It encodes CASSLAGTSGDNEQFF.

The CDR3 region has the DNA TGTGCCAGTAGTATAGACAGGGGCAGCTACGAGCAGTACTTC. This encodes CASSIDRGSYEQYF. V gene TRBV19 combines with J gene TRBJ2-7; D is possibly TRBD1 (6 bases). CDR1 and CDR2 (germline): LNHDA, SQIVND (reference sequence). The CDR3 contains 14 residues. With 0 bases removed from V and 3 bases from J, the gap between germline ends came to 9 bases.

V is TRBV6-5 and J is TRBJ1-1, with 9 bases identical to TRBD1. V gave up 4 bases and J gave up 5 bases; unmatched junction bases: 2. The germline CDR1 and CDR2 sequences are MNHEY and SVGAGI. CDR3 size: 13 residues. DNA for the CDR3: TGTGCCAGCAGTTGGACAGGGGTAACTGAAGCTTTCTTT. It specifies CASSWTGVTEAFF.